These 25 T cell receptor beta chains came from one sample sequenced in a study of T cell repertoires in cytomegalovirus infection. One entry per CDR3 protein, called by TCRdb with MiXCR from the reads. In the table there are just under 550,000 distinct CDR3 sequences, around 27% of which are singletons. Sample: PBMCs. The source is a human donor in good health (CMV status not recorded). Some clones in this sample may be carry-over from other donors' samples.

This clonotype was seen many times. This chain links TRBV7-2 with TRBJ1-2; TRBD1 matches 8 bases. With 6 bases clipped from V and 4 bases from J, the junction kept 7 bases outside the gene matches. Germline V CDR1 and CDR2: SGHTA, FQGNSA. The CDR3 consists of 14 residues. The CDR3 here is CASRTPGTGYGYTF. CDR3 bases: TGTGCCAGCAGGACGCCGGGGACAGGCTATGGCTACACCTTC.

Written as DNA, the CDR3 is TGTGCCAGCAGTGATGAAACAGATACGCAGTATTTT. Protein product: CASSDETDTQYF. The rearrangement uses TRBV25-1 and TRBJ2-3; no definite D call. Germline loops: CDR1 MGHDK, CDR2 SYGVNS. The CDR3 contains 12 residues. Trimming took 3 bases from V and 3 from J, leaving 4 bases between them. Looking up the rest from reference TRBV25-1 and TRBJ2-3 gives the full variable domain: EADIYQTPRYLVIGTGKKITLECSQTMGHDKMYWYQQDPGMELHLIHYSYGVNSTEKGDLSSESTVSRIRTEHFPLTLESARPSHTSQYLCASSDETDTQYFGPGTRLTVL.

The chain links TRBV7-9 to TRBJ2-5, with D perhaps assigned TRBD1 or TRBD2 (6 bases each). Germline lookup yields CDR1 SEHNR and CDR2 FQNEAQ (reference sequence). Trimming pared 3 bases from V and 2 bases from J, leaving 13 bases between. CDR3 length equals 15 residues. Here the CDR3 DNA reads TGTGCCAGCAGCTTGGGGAGGACAGCACAAGAGACCCAGTACTTC. Its protein product is CASSLGRTAQETQYF.

This sequence joins TRBV4-1 and TRBJ2-5; TRBD2 matches at 10 bases. V shed 5 bases, J shed 5 bases, and the junction held 14 bases outside the gene matches. The CDR3 runs to 17 residues. Germline V CDR1 and CDR2: MGHRA, YSYEKL. Here the CDR3 reads CASSVNGLAVGWETQYF. In nucleotides, the CDR3 is TGCGCCAGCAGCGTAAACGGACTAGCGGTCGGGTGGGAGACCCAGTACTTC.

This clonotype was counted a few times. This sequence joins TRBV6-2 or TRBV6-3 and TRBJ2-3; possible D gene TRBD2, 5 bases. The germline gives CDR1 MNHEY, CDR2 SVGEGT. With 1 base removed from V and 0 bases from J, the gap between germline ends came to 5 bases. The CDR3 contains 14 residues. CDR3 region: CASSYWTSTDTQYF. In DNA, the CDR3 is TGTGCCAGCAGTTACTGGACTAGCACAGATACGCAGTATTTT.

The V call is TRBV28, the J call TRBJ2-5; D possibly corresponds to TRBD2 (5 bases). The CDR3 contains 14 residues. Trimming stripped 6 bases from V and 4 bases from J, with 15 bases between. CDR1 is MDHEN and CDR2 is SYDVKM in the germline V gene. This chain's CDR3 is CASREREFTETQYF. CDR3 bases: TGTGCCAGCAGGGAGAGGGAGTTCACAGAGACCCAGTACTTC.

This clonotype was detected only a few times. J is TRBJ2-3 and V is TRBV27, with 13 nucleotides matching TRBD2. In germline, CDR1 is MNHEY, CDR2 SMNVEV (reference sequence). The ends lost 5 bases at V and 2 bases at J; junction bases unmatched: 13. This CDR3 is 19 amino acids long. In DNA form, the CDR3 reads TGTGCCAGCAGTCTAAGGACGACTAGCGGGAGGCGAGACACAGATACGCAGTATTTT. Translating gives CASSLRTTSGRRDTDTQYF.

This clonotype was picked up one time. This rearrangement joins TRBV7-9 to TRBJ2-7; D possibly corresponds to TRBD2 (5 bases). The CDR3 loop spans 13 amino acids. Germline assignment: CDR1 SEHNR and CDR2 FQNEAQ (reference sequence). V lost 5 bases to trimming and J lost 9 bases, with 17 bases between them. CDR3 protein: CASSPNSGGWQYF. DNA for the CDR3: TGTGCCAGCAGCCCAAACAGCGGTGGGTGGCAGTACTTC. The variable domain in full, completed from reference TRBV7-9 and TRBJ2-7, reads DTGVSQNPRHKITKRGQNVTFRCDPISEHNRLYWYRQTLGQGPEFLTYFQNEAQLEKSRLLSDRFSAERPKGSFSTLEIQRTEQGDSAMYLCASSPNSGGWQYFGPGTRLTVT.

This clonotype was detected only a few times. V is TRBV20-1 and J is TRBJ2-3, with no clear D. The CDR3 consists of 12 residues. The germline V and J ends were trimmed by 0 bases and 5 bases, with 6 bases remaining between them. Looked up from germline, CDR1 is DFQATT and CDR2 is SNEGSKA (reference sequence). CDR3 amino acids: CSARDLGDTQYF. Written as DNA, the CDR3 is TGCAGTGCTAGAGATCTAGGAGATACGCAGTATTTT.

This clonotype has at least ten counts. The chain links TRBV7-6 to TRBJ2-7; D possibly corresponds to TRBD2 (5 bases). The CDR3 contains 15 residues. Trimming took 5 bases from V and 0 from J, leaving 14 bases between them. Germline V gene sequence: CDR1 SGHVS, CDR2 FNYEAQ. CDR3 loop: CASSPESGRSYEQYF. The CDR3 DNA sequence: TGTGCCAGCAGCCCAGAGAGCGGTCGCTCCTACGAGCAGTACTTC. The full variable domain, with the rest looked up from reference TRBV7-6 and TRBJ2-7, is GAGVSQSPRYKVTKRGQDVALRCDPISGHVSLYWYRQALGQGPEFLTYFNYEAQQDKSGLPNDRFSAERPEGSISTLTIQRTEQRDSAMYRCASSPESGRSYEQYFGPGTRLTVT.

This clonotype was observed a few times. V is TRBV5-6 and J is TRBJ2-1; 9 bases match TRBD1. In germline, CDR1 is SGHDT, CDR2 YYEEEE. V lost 5 bases, J lost 7 bases, and 7 bases stayed unmatched. The CDR3 sequence is 14 residues long. CDR3 DNA sequence: TGTGCCAGCAGTGAACAGGGGGCGCGGAATGAGCAGTTCTTC. It translates to CASSEQGARNEQFF.

This clonotype was observed a single time. CDR3 DNA: TGTGCCAGCAGCAGGGGACTAGAGTTCTACGAGCAGTACGTC. It yields the protein CASSRGLEFYEQYV. The rearrangement uses TRBV11-2 and TRBJ2-7, with TRBD2 identical over 8 bases. Germline V gene sequence: CDR1 SGHAT, CDR2 FQNNGV. This CDR3 comprises 14 residues. With 5 bases clipped from V and 3 bases from J, the junction kept 6 bases outside the gene matches.

The chain uses TRBV7-2 and TRBJ2-7; tentatively, D is TRBD1 (5 bases). Trimming pared 4 bases from V and 4 bases from J, leaving 11 bases between. The CDR3 runs to 13 residues. Germline V gives CDR1 SGHTA, CDR2 FQGNSA. CDR3 loop: CASSSNAGYEQYF. In DNA form, the CDR3 reads TGTGCCAGCAGCTCGAATGCAGGGTACGAGCAGTACTTC.

Only a few counts were recorded for this clonotype. V usage is TRBV3-1 and J usage is TRBJ1-6; 9 positions agree with TRBD1. CDR3 length: 15 amino acids. From germline, CDR1 is LGHDT and CDR2 YNNKEL (reference sequence). The junction had 4 bases not matched to a gene; V was cut back by 0 bases and J by 10 bases. This chain's CDR3 is CASSQDPTGGSPLHF. CDR3 in DNA: TGTGCCAGCAGCCAAGATCCCACAGGGGGCTCACCCCTCCACTTT.

J is TRBJ2-5 and V is TRBV6-5; D unresolved. The germline V and J ends were trimmed by 2 bases and 9 bases, with 13 bases remaining between them. The CDR3 is 13 amino acids. CDR1 is MNHEY, CDR2 SVGAGI, per germline. The chain's CDR3 is CASSYGETLAQYF. The DNA of the CDR3 is TGTGCCAGCAGTTACGGCGAGACGCTGGCCCAGTACTTC.

This rearrangement joins TRBV13 to TRBJ2-5; TRBD2 aligns across 7 bases. Germline V gene data show CDR1 as PRHDT and CDR2 as FYEKMQ (reference sequence). The CDR3 length is 14 residues. Losses at the gene ends were 1 base for V and 6 bases for J; bases not matched to a gene: 5. The CDR3, as DNA: TGTGCCAGCAGCTTAGTGAGCGGGATACAGACCCAGTACTTC. Its protein is CASSLVSGIQTQYF.

This clonotype was seen repeatedly, ten times or more. The chain recombines TRBV7-2 with TRBJ1-4; TRBD1 agrees at 8 bases. V dropped 3 bases and J dropped 7; count of bases not matched to a gene: 7. CDR1 and CDR2 from the germline V gene are SGHTA and FQGNSA. This CDR3 spans 15 amino acids. In DNA form, the CDR3 reads TGTGCCAGCAGCTTCTCAGGACAGGGACGTGAAAAACTGTTTTTT. Its protein product is CASSFSGQGREKLFF.

The J gene is TRBJ2-1, the V gene TRBV7-6; D is ambiguous. This CDR3 comprises 16 residues. Germline V gene lookup returns CDR1 SGHVS and CDR2 FNYEAQ. The ends were cut back, 6 bases at V and 0 bases at J, with 15 bases in the middle. The CDR3 reads CASRRALTNSYNEQFF. CDR3 bases: TGTGCCAGCAGAAGGGCCCTGACCAACTCCTACAATGAGCAGTTCTTC.

In its sample, this clonotype was seen a few times. This chain links TRBV20-1 with TRBJ1-2, with TRBD1 as a possible D gene (6 bases). The V gene lost 6 bases and the J gene lost 5 bases, with 16 bases spanning the gap. Per germline, CDR1 DFQATT and CDR2 SNEGSKA (reference sequence). The CDR3 loop spans 13 amino acids. The CDR3 sequence: CSAGYETGYGYTF. The CDR3, as DNA: TGCAGTGCCGGATACGAGACAGGATATGGCTACACCTTC.

This clonotype was recorded at least ten times. The CDR3 DNA reads TGTGCCAGCAGAAAAGCTAGCGGGAGGACGACAGATACGCAGTATTTT. Its translation: CASRKASGRTTDTQYF. The V gene is TRBV7-2, the J gene TRBJ2-3, with TRBD2 identical over 11 bases. The trim removed 6 bases at V and 3 bases at J, leaving 8 bases unmatched. Germline CDR1 is SGHTA and CDR2 is FQGNSA. CDR3 length: 16 amino acids.

This clonotype appeared a few times. The chain joins TRBV27 to TRBJ2-3; TRBD2 is a possible D gene (6 bases). Per the germline V gene, CDR1 is MNHEY and CDR2 is SMNVEV (reference sequence). The CDR3 has 15 residues. Trimming cost V 8 bases and J 4 bases, with 19 bases left between them. In nucleotides, the CDR3 is TGTGCCAGCTGGCCGGGGGTCCTCGTCGCAGATACGCAGTATTTT. Residues: CASWPGVLVADTQYF.

The V call is TRBV11-2, the J call TRBJ2-7; a weak D match, TRBD1 (5 bases). Trimming cost V 5 bases and J 3 bases, with 17 bases left between them. CDR1 SGHAT and CDR2 FQNNGV come from the germline V gene. The CDR3 runs 15 residues. CDR3 residues: CASSLGQGSHYEQYF. The CDR3 DNA reads as TGTGCCAGCAGCCTGGGCCAGGGAAGTCACTACGAGCAGTACTTC.

The CDR3 DNA reads TGTGCCAGCAGCCCCATCCGAGCCAAAAACATTCAGTACTTC. This encodes CASSPIRAKNIQYF. The chain has TRBV11-2 and TRBJ2-4; unclear D gene. V gave up 5 bases and J gave up 0 bases, with 8 bases separating them. CDR3 length: 14 amino acids. Germline V gives CDR1 SGHAT, CDR2 FQNNGV.

The chain is built from TRBV29-1 and TRBJ2-3, with 10 bases lining up with TRBD1. Germline V gene sequence: CDR1 SQVTM, CDR2 ANQGSEA. The CDR3 has 13 amino acids. The V and J ends lost 7 bases and 6 bases, in that order; junction bases with no gene match: 7. The CDR3 loop reads CSARQGARDTQYF. In nucleotides, the CDR3 is TGCAGCGCAAGACAGGGGGCTAGGGATACGCAGTATTTT.

This clonotype was seen a handful of times. The CDR3 reads CASREVRSGSNEQFF. The DNA for the CDR3 is TGTGCCAGCCGCGAGGTCCGTAGCGGGAGCAATGAGCAGTTCTTC. The rearrangement uses TRBV2 and TRBJ2-1, with 9 bases identical to TRBD2. Germline V lookup: CDR1 SNHLY, CDR2 FYNNEI. The CDR3 totals 15 residues. The V and J ends lost 8 bases and 6 bases, in that order; junction bases with no gene match: 11.